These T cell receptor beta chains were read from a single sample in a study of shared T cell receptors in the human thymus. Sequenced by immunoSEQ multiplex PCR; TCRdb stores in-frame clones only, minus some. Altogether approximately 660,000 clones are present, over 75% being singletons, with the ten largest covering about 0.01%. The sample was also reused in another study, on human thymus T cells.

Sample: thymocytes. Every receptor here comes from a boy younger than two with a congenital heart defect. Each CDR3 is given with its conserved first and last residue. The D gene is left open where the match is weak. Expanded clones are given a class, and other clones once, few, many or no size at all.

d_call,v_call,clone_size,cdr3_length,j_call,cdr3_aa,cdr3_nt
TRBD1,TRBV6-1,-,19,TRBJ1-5,CASSEKQQGDSNTNQPQHF,TGTGCCAGCAGTGAGAAACAACAGGGGGATAGCAATACGAATCAGCCCCAGCATTTT
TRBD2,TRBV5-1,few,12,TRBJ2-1,CASSLEGLEEFF,TGCGCCAGCAGCTTGGAGGGACTAGAGGAGTTCTTC
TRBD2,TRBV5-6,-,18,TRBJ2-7,CASRLTSGFFISSYEQYF,TGTGCCAGCAGATTGACTAGCGGATTTTTTATAAGCTCCTACGAGCAGTACTTC
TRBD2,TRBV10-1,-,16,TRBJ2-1,CASSENSGSSYNEQFF,TGCGCCAGCAGTGAGAATAGCGGGAGCTCCTACAATGAGCAGTTCTTC
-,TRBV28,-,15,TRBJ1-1,CASSFISEVNTEAFF,TGTGCCAGCAGTTTTATCAGTGAGGTGAACACTGAAGCTTTCTTT
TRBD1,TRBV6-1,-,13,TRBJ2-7,CASRGDRGLEQYF,TGTGCCAGCAGGGGGGACAGGGGGCTCGAGCAGTACTTC
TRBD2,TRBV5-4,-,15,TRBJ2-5,CVSSSLAGFRETQYF,TGTGTCAGCAGCTCCCTAGCGGGATTTAGAGAGACCCAGTACTTC
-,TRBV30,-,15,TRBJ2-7,CAWSVHRGLPYEQYF,TGTGCCTGGAGTGTACACAGGGGACTTCCCTACGAGCAGTACTTC
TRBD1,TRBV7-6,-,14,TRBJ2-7,CASSATRGTGEQYF,TGTGCCAGCAGCGCAACCAGGGGGACGGGGGAGCAGTACTTC
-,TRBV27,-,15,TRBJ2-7,CASSQRWGGLYEQYF,TGTGCCAGCAGCCAGCGGTGGGGGGGGCTCTACGAGCAGTACTTC
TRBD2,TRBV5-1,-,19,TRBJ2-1,CASSWTSGRPPRTYNEQFF,TGCGCCAGCAGCTGGACTAGCGGGAGGCCGCCCAGGACCTACAATGAGCAGTTCTTC
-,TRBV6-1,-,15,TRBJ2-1,CASSPHRAHLHEQFF,TGTGCCAGCAGCCCCCACAGGGCCCACCTTCATGAGCAGTTCTTC
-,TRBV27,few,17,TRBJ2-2,CASRKVQAKGLTGELFF,TGTGCCAGCAGGAAGGTACAGGCGAAAGGATTGACCGGGGAGCTGTTTTTT
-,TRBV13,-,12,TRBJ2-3,CASSGGADTQYF,TGTGCCAGCAGCGGCGGCGCAGATACGCAGTATTTT
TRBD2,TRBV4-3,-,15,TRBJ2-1,CASSPTSGTYNEQFF,TGCGCCAGCAGCCCGACTAGCGGGACGTACAATGAGCAGTTCTTC
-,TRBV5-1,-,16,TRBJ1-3,CASSLDSSYSGNTIYF,TGCGCCAGCAGCTTGGACAGTTCTTACTCTGGAAACACCATATATTTT
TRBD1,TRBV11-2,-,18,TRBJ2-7,CASSLEASVGQGPYEQYF,TGTGCCAGCAGCTTAGAAGCTTCGGTAGGACAGGGACCCTACGAGCAGTACTTC
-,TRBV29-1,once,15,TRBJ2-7,CSVEDLRNRSYEQYF,TGCAGCGTTGAAGATCTCAGGAACCGCTCCTACGAGCAGTACTTC
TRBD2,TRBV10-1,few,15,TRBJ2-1,CASSRVTSCGYEQFF,TGCGCCAGCAGTCGGGTGACTAGCTGCGGCTATGAGCAGTTCTTC
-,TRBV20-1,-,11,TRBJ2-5,CSHSRQETQYF,TGCAGCCACTCGAGACAAGAGACCCAGTACTTC
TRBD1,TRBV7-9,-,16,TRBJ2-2,CASSLAGTGEPGELFF,TGTGCCAGCAGCTTAGCGGGGACAGGGGAGCCCGGGGAGCTGTTTTTT
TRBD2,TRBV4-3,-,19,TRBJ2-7,CASSQDRRGGIPATYEQYF,TGCGCCAGCAGCCAAGATCGTCGGGGGGGTATACCCGCCACCTACGAGCAGTACTTC
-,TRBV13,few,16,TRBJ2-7,CASSPGIGTASYEQYF,TGTGCCAGCAGCCCGGGGATCGGGACTGCCTCCTACGAGCAGTACTTC
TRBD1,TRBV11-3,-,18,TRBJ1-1,CASSLDRPGQGGNTEAFF,TGTGCCAGCAGCTTAGATCGGCCGGGACAGGGGGGGAACACTGAAGCTTTCTTT